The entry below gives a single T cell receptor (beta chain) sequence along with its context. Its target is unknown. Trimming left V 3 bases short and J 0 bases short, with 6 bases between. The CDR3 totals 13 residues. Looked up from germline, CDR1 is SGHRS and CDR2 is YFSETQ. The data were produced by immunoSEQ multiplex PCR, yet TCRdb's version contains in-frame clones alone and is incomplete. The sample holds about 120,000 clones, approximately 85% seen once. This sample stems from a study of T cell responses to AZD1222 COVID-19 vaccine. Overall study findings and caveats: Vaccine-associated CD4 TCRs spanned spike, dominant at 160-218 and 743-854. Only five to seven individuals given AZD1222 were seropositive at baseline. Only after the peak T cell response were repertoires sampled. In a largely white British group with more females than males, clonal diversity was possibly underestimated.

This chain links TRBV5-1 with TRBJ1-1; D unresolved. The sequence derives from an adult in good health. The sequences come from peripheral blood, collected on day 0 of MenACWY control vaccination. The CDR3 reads CASSSILNTEAFF. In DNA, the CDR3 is TGCGCCAGCAGCTCTATCTTGAACACTGAAGCTTTCTTT.